This TCR beta chain came from a study of T cell responses to AZD1222 COVID-19 vaccine. V shed 9 bases and J shed 9 bases, with 14 bases lying between them. The germline CDR1 and CDR2 sequences are MRHNA and SNTAGT. The CDR3 is made up of 11 amino acids. Sequenced by immunoSEQ multiplex PCR; TCRdb stores in-frame clones only, minus some. The sample shows about 140,000 clones, 80% to 95% of them seen only once. This sequence originates from an adult who received the AZD1222 COVID-19 vaccine. The rearrangement uses TRBV6-4 and TRBJ2-5; D perhaps matches TRBD1 (6 bases). This specimen was peripheral blood, taken 28 days after the second AZD1222 dose. The CDR3 region has the DNA TGTGCCAGACGAACAGGGTCGTCCCAGTACTTC. Translation: CARRTGSSQYF.